This T cell receptor beta chain was profiled in a study of radiotherapy plus CTLA-4 blockade in lung cancer. Study-wide results and limits: TCR clones originating in tumors grew in number in blood after radiotherapy plus ipilimumab. Interferon-beta and early blood T cell clone dynamics reportedly predicted response best.

The data were produced by immunoSEQ multiplex PCR, yet TCRdb's version contains in-frame clones alone and is incomplete. The sample lists 50,000 to 65,000 clones, 77% occurring once. V gave up 4 bases and J gave up 1 base, with 10 bases separating them. Germline CDR1 is KGHSH and CDR2 is LQKENI. The CDR3 runs 14 residues. This clone was observed a single time. The antigen is unknown. The sequences come from peripheral blood, collected from a patient treated with radiotherapy plus ipilimumab. This receptor was identified in a human donor with non-small cell lung cancer who had a partial response to radiotherapy plus ipilimumab. The chain carries TRBV18 and TRBJ1-1; TRBD1 is a possible D gene (6 bases). CDR3 region: CASSRTEQNTEAFF. The DNA for the CDR3 is TGTGCCAGCTCACGGACAGAACAGAACACTGAAGCTTTCTTT. Filled out from reference TRBV18 and TRBJ1-1, the complete variable domain reads NAGVMQNPRHLVRRRGQEARLRCSPMKGHSHVYWYRQLPEEGLKFMVYLQKENIIDESGMPKERFSAEFPKEGPSILRIQQVVRGDSAAYFCASSRTEQNTEAFFGQGTRLTVV.